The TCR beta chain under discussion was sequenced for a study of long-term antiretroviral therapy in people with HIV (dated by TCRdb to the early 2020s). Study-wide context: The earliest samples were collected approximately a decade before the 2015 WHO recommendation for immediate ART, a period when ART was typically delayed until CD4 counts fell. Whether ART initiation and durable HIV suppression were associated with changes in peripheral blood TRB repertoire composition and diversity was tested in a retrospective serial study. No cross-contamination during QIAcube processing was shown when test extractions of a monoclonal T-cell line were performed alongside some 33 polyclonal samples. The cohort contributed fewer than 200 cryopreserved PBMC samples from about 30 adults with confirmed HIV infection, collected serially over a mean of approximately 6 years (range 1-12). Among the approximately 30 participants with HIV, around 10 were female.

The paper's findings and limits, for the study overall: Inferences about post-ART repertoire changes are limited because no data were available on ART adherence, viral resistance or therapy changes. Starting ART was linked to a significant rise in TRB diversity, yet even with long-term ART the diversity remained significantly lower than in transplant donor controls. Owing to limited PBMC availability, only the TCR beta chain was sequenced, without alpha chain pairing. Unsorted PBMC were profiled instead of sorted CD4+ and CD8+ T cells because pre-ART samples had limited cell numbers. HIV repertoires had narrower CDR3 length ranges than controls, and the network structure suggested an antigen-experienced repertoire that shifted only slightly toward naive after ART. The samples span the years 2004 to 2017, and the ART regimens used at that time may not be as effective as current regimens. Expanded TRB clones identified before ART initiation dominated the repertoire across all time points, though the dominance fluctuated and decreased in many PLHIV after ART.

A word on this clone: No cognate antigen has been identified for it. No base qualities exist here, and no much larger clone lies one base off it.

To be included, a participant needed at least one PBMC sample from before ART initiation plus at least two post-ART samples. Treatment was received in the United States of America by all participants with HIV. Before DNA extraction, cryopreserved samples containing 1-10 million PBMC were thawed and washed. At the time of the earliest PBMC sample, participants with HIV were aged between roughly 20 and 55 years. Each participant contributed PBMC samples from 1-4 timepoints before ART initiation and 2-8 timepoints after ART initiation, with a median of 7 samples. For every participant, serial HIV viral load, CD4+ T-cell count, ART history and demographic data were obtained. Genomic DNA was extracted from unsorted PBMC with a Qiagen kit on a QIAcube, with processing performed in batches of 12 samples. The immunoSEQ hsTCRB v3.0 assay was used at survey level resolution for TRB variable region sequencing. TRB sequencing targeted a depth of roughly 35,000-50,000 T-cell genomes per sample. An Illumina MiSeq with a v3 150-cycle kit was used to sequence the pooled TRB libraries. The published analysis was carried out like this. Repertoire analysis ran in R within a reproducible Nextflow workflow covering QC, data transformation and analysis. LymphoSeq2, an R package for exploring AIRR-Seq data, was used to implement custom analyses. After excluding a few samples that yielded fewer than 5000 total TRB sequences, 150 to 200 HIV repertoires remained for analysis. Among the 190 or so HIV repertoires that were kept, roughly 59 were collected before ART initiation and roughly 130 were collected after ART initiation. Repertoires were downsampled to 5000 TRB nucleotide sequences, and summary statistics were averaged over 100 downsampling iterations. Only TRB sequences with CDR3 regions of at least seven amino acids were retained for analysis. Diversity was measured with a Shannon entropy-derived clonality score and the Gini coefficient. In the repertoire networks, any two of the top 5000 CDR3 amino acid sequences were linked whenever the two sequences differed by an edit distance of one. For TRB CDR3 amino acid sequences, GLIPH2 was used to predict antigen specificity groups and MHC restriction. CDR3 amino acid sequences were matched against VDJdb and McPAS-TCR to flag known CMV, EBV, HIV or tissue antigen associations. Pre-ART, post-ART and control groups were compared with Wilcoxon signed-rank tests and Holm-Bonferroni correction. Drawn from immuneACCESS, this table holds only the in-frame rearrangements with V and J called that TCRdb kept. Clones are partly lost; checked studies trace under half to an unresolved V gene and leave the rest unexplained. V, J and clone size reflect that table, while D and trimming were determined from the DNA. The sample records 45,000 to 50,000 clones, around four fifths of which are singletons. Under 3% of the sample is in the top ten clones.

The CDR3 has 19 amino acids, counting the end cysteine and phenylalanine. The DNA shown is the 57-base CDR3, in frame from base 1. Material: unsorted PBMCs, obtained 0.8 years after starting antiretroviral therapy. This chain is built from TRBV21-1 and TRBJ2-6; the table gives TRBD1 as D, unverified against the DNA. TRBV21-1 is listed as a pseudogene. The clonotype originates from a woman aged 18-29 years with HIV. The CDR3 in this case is CASRIKQVDRGAGANVLTF. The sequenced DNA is TGTGCCAGCCGAATAAAACAGGTCGACAGGGGGGCTGGGGCCAACGTCCTGACTTTC.